This is a list of T cell receptor beta chains from one sample in a study of OX40 agonist ivuxolimab in advanced cancers. The table came from immunoSEQ multiplex PCR; TCRdb's copy has only in-frame clones and leaves some out. The table shows 55,000 to 70,000 clones, with 80% occurring only once. Source: CD4+ or CD8+ T cells sorted from blood, taken in a trial of the OX40 agonist ivuxolimab. These receptors all stem from an adult with an advanced solid tumor such as melanoma, head and neck, liver or kidney cancer. Both conserved end residues are part of each CDR3. Fields, in order: D gene, clone size, V gene, J gene, CDR3 DNA, CDR3 protein. A D gene is named only where the DNA matches it firmly. Only some rows state a clone size, as once, few, many or a class for expanded clones.

d_call: TRBD1; clone_size: -; v_call: TRBV29-1; j_call: TRBJ1-2; cdr3_nt: TGCAGCGTTGATCCCGGGACAGGGTATAACTATGGCTACACCTTC; cdr3_aa: CSVDPGTGYNYGYTF
d_call: TRBD2; clone_size: -; v_call: TRBV11-1; j_call: TRBJ2-3; cdr3_nt: TGTGCCAGCAGCTCGACTAGCGGGTCTAGCACAGATACGCAGTATTTT; cdr3_aa: CASSSTSGSSTDTQYF
d_call: TRBD1; clone_size: -; v_call: TRBV10-2; j_call: TRBJ2-5; cdr3_nt: TGCGCCAGCAGTGAGGGTCCACAGGGGGAGACCCAGTACTTC; cdr3_aa: CASSEGPQGETQYF
d_call: TRBD1; clone_size: -; v_call: TRBV15; j_call: TRBJ1-2; cdr3_nt: TGTGCCACCAGCCCTGGGGACAGGGGTAGAGGGTATGGCTACACCTTC; cdr3_aa: CATSPGDRGRGYGYTF
d_call: -; clone_size: -; v_call: TRBV20-1; j_call: TRBJ2-1; cdr3_nt: TGCAGTGCGTCAGGCTACAATGAGCAGTTCTTC; cdr3_aa: CSASGYNEQFF
d_call: -; clone_size: -; v_call: TRBV13; j_call: TRBJ1-4; cdr3_nt: TGTGCCAGCAGTTTACAGGGCTTTAAAGCAACTAATGAAAAACTGTTTTTT; cdr3_aa: CASSLQGFKATNEKLFF
d_call: -; clone_size: -; v_call: TRBV9; j_call: TRBJ1-2; cdr3_nt: TGTGCCAGCTCGTACGGGGACCTGGGTGGCTACACCTTC; cdr3_aa: CASSYGDLGGYTF
d_call: -; clone_size: -; v_call: TRBV27; j_call: TRBJ2-1; cdr3_nt: TGTGCCAGCAGTTTAGAGGGCAGGGATTATGAGCAGTTCTTC; cdr3_aa: CASSLEGRDYEQFF
d_call: TRBD2; clone_size: -; v_call: TRBV5-6; j_call: TRBJ2-5; cdr3_nt: TGTGCCAGCAGCTCGGGAGGCGGGGGAGGAGAGACCCAGTACTTC; cdr3_aa: CASSSGGGGGETQYF
d_call: -; clone_size: -; v_call: TRBV27; j_call: TRBJ1-3; cdr3_nt: TGTGCCAGCAGTCTTCTGGGGGGAATAGGAGGAAACACCATATATTTT; cdr3_aa: CASSLLGGIGGNTIYF
d_call: -; clone_size: -; v_call: TRBV9; j_call: TRBJ1-6; cdr3_nt: TGTGCCAGCAGCGTTAGACAGTCTCTGGATTCACCCCTCCACTTT; cdr3_aa: CASSVRQSLDSPLHF
d_call: -; clone_size: -; v_call: TRBV6-1; j_call: TRBJ1-1; cdr3_nt: TGTGCCAGCAGCCCTCGGGGGGACACTGAAGCTTTCTTT; cdr3_aa: CASSPRGDTEAFF
d_call: -; clone_size: -; v_call: TRBV5-4; j_call: TRBJ2-7; cdr3_nt: TGTGCCAGCAGCCAGACCTACGAGGGCTACGAGCAGTACTTC; cdr3_aa: CASSQTYEGYEQYF
d_call: -; clone_size: -; v_call: TRBV29-1; j_call: TRBJ1-1; cdr3_nt: TGCAGCGTTGTAGGTAGGTGGGGGGAGATGAACACTGAAGCTTTCTTT; cdr3_aa: CSVVGRWGEMNTEAFF
d_call: TRBD1; clone_size: -; v_call: TRBV11-2; j_call: TRBJ2-1; cdr3_nt: TGTGCCAGCAGCGGAACAGGGGCCACCGAGCAGTTCTTC; cdr3_aa: CASSGTGATEQFF
d_call: -; clone_size: -; v_call: TRBV11-3; j_call: TRBJ1-2; cdr3_nt: TGTGCCAGCAGCAACGGGACGCTTAAAACCTTC; cdr3_aa: CASSNGTLKTF
d_call: -; clone_size: -; v_call: TRBV6-5; j_call: TRBJ2-7; cdr3_nt: TGTGCCAGCACCCCGGCGAGCTCCTACGAGCAGTACTTC; cdr3_aa: CASTPASSYEQYF
d_call: TRBD2; clone_size: once; v_call: TRBV12-5; j_call: TRBJ2-5; cdr3_nt: TGTGCTAGTGGTTTCGGGGGGTCCGAAGAGACCCAGTACTTC; cdr3_aa: CASGFGGSEETQYF
d_call: -; clone_size: -; v_call: TRBV18; j_call: TRBJ1-3; cdr3_nt: TGTGCCAGCTCGCCTTCTTGGGGGGACGGAAACACCATATATTTT; cdr3_aa: CASSPSWGDGNTIYF
d_call: TRBD1; clone_size: few; v_call: TRBV7-2; j_call: TRBJ1-6; cdr3_nt: TGTGCCAGCAGCCCCTGGACAGGCCGACATAGACCCCTCCACTTT; cdr3_aa: CASSPWTGRHRPLHF
d_call: TRBD1; clone_size: -; v_call: TRBV5-8; j_call: TRBJ2-7; cdr3_nt: TGTGCCAGCAGCGCCGACAGGGAGTTCACCTACGAGCAGTACTTC; cdr3_aa: CASSADREFTYEQYF
d_call: -; clone_size: -; v_call: TRBV5-4; j_call: TRBJ1-4; cdr3_nt: TGTGCCAGCAGCCAGACGGCTAATGAAAAACTGTTTTTT; cdr3_aa: CASSQTANEKLFF
d_call: -; clone_size: -; v_call: TRBV18; j_call: TRBJ2-7; cdr3_nt: TGTGCCAGCTCGTCAGGGGGGAAAAGGTACGAGCAGTACTTC; cdr3_aa: CASSSGGKRYEQYF
d_call: -; clone_size: -; v_call: TRBV6-6; j_call: TRBJ2-3; cdr3_nt: TGTGCCAGCCAGGGGCTGGGGCTCACAGATACGCAGTATTTT; cdr3_aa: CASQGLGLTDTQYF
d_call: TRBD1; clone_size: -; v_call: TRBV7-9; j_call: TRBJ1-1; cdr3_nt: TGTGCCAGCAGCTTCTTACAGGGGCGAACTGAAGCTTTCTTT; cdr3_aa: CASSFLQGRTEAFF
d_call: -; clone_size: once; v_call: TRBV19; j_call: TRBJ1-2; cdr3_nt: TGTGCCAGTACCGACTTCTTACGATCTATGGGCTACACCTTC; cdr3_aa: CASTDFLRSMGYTF
d_call: TRBD1; clone_size: -; v_call: TRBV5-8; j_call: TRBJ2-7; cdr3_nt: TGTGCCAGCAGCCCCGACCCGGGACAGCCCAGCTCCTACGAGCAGTACTTC; cdr3_aa: CASSPDPGQPSSYEQYF
d_call: TRBD2; clone_size: once; v_call: TRBV28; j_call: TRBJ2-6; cdr3_nt: TGTGCCAGCAGTCCCGCCTCGGGGGGAGGGGCCAACGTCCTGACTTTC; cdr3_aa: CASSPASGGGANVLTF
d_call: -; clone_size: -; v_call: TRBV5-6; j_call: TRBJ2-6; cdr3_nt: TGTGCCAGCAGCTTGGGTCCTGTTGATATCTCTGGGGCCAACGTCCTGACTTTC; cdr3_aa: CASSLGPVDISGANVLTF
d_call: -; clone_size: many; v_call: TRBV19; j_call: TRBJ1-2; cdr3_nt: TGTGCCAGTAGGGGGTTCGACAGGAACTATGGCTACACCTTC; cdr3_aa: CASRGFDRNYGYTF
d_call: TRBD2; clone_size: -; v_call: TRBV18; j_call: TRBJ2-5; cdr3_nt: TGTGCCAGCTCAACGACTAGCGGGGGGGCCGGGGAGACCCAGTACTTC; cdr3_aa: CASSTTSGGAGETQYF
d_call: -; clone_size: -; v_call: TRBV10-1; j_call: TRBJ1-6; cdr3_nt: TGCGCCAGCAGCTCCGGACAGCGGAATTCACCCCTCCACTTT; cdr3_aa: CASSSGQRNSPLHF
d_call: -; clone_size: -; v_call: TRBV19; j_call: TRBJ1-6; cdr3_nt: TGTGCCAGTAGTCCTTCTGGACAGAATAATTCACCCCTCCACTTT; cdr3_aa: CASSPSGQNNSPLHF
d_call: -; clone_size: -; v_call: TRBV11-2; j_call: TRBJ1-3; cdr3_nt: TGTGCCAGCAGCGCGAGTACAGGAAACACCATATATTTT; cdr3_aa: CASSASTGNTIYF
d_call: -; clone_size: -; v_call: TRBV2; j_call: TRBJ1-1; cdr3_nt: TGTGCCAGCAGTGGATTCTCTGAAGCTTTCTTT; cdr3_aa: CASSGFSEAFF
d_call: -; clone_size: few; v_call: TRBV5-1; j_call: TRBJ1-1; cdr3_nt: TGCGCCAGCAGCTTGGCCGGAGGGATGGGCACTGAAGCTTTCTTT; cdr3_aa: CASSLAGGMGTEAFF
d_call: -; clone_size: -; v_call: TRBV7-9; j_call: TRBJ2-2; cdr3_nt: TGTGCCAGCAGCAAAGGACAGTCCACCGGGGAGCTGTTTTTT; cdr3_aa: CASSKGQSTGELFF
d_call: -; clone_size: -; v_call: TRBV4-1; j_call: TRBJ1-1; cdr3_nt: TGCGCCAGCAGCCAAGACCGAGGGCGCACTGAAGCTTTCTTT; cdr3_aa: CASSQDRGRTEAFF
d_call: TRBD2; clone_size: few; v_call: TRBV4-2; j_call: TRBJ2-5; cdr3_nt: TGTGCCAGCAGCCAAGAGGCACTAGCGGGATCGGGTGGGACCCAGTACTTC; cdr3_aa: CASSQEALAGSGGTQYF
d_call: TRBD1; clone_size: -; v_call: TRBV25-1; j_call: TRBJ2-5; cdr3_nt: TGTGCCAGCAGTGCCATGGACAGGTTCCAAGAGACCCAGTACTTC; cdr3_aa: CASSAMDRFQETQYF
d_call: -; clone_size: -; v_call: TRBV6-5; j_call: TRBJ2-3; cdr3_nt: TGTGCCAGCAGTTACCTTGGACCCACAGATACGCAGTATTTT; cdr3_aa: CASSYLGPTDTQYF
d_call: -; clone_size: -; v_call: TRBV7-2; j_call: TRBJ1-3; cdr3_nt: TGTGCCAGCAGCTTATTTGGGGACACCATATATTTT; cdr3_aa: CASSLFGDTIYF
d_call: -; clone_size: -; v_call: TRBV2; j_call: TRBJ2-3; cdr3_nt: TGTGCCAGCAGTGTGGAGAGGAGCACAGATACGCAGTATTTT; cdr3_aa: CASSVERSTDTQYF